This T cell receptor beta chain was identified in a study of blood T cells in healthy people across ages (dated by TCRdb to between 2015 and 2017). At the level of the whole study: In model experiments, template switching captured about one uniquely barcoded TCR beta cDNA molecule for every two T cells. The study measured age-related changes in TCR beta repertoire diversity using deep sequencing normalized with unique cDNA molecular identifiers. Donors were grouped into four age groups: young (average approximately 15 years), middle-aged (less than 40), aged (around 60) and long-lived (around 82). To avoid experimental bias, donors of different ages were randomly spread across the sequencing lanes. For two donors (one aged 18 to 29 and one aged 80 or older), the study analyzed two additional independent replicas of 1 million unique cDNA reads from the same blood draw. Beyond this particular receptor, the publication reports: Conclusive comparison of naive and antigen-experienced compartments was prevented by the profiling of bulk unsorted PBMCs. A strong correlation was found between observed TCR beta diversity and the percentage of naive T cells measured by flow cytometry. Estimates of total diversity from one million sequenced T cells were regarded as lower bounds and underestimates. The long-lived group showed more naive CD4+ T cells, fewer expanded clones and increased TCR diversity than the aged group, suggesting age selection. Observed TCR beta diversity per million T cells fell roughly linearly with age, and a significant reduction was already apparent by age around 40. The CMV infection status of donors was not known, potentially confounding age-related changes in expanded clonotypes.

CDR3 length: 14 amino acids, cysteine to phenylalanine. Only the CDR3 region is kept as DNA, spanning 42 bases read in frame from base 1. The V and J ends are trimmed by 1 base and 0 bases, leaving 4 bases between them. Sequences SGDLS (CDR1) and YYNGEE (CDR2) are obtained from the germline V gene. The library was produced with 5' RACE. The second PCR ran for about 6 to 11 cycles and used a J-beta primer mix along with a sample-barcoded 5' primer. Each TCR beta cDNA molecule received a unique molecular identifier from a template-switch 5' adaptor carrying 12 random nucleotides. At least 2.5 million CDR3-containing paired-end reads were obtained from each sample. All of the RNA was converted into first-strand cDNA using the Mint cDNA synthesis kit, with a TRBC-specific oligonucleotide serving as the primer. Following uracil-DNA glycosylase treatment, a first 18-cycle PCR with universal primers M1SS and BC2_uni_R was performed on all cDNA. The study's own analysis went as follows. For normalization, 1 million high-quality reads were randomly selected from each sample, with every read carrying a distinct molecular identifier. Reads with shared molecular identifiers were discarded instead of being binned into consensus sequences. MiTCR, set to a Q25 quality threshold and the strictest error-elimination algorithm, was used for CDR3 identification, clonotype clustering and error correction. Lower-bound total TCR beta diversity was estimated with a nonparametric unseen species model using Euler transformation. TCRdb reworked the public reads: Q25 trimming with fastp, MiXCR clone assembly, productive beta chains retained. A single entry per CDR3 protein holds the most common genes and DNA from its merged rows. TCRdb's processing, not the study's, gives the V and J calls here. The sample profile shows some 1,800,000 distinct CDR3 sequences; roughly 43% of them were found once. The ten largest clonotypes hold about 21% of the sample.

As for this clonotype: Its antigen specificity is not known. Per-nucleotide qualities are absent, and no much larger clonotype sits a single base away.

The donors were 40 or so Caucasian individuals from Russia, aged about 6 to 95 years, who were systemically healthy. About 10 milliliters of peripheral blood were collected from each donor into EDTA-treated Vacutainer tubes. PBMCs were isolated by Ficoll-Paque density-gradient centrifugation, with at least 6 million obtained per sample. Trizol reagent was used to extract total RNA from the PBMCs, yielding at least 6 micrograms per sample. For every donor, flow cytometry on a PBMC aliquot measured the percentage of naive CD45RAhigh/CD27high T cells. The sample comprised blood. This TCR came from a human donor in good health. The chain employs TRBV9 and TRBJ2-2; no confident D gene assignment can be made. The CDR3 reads CASSVLANTGELFF. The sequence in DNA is TGTGCCAGCAGCGTACTTGCGAACACCGGGGAGCTGTTTTTT.